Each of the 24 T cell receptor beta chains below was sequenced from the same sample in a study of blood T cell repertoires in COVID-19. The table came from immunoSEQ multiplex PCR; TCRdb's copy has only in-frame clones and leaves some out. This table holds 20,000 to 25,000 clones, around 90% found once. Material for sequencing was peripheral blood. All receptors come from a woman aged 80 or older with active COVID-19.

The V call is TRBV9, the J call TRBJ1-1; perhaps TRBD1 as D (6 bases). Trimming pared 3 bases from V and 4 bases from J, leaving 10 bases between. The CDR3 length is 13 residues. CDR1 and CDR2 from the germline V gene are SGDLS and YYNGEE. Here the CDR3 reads CASSAGQSTEAFF. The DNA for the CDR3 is TGTGCCAGCAGCGCCGGACAGAGCACTGAAGCTTTCTTT.

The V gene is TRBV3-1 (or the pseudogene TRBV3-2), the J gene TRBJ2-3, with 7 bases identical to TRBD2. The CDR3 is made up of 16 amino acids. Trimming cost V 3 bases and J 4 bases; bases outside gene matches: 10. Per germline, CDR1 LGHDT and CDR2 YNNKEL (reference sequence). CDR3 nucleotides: TGTGCCAGCAGCCACTCATGGGGGAGGGCCCCAGATACGCAGTATTTT. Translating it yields CASSHSWGRAPDTQYF.

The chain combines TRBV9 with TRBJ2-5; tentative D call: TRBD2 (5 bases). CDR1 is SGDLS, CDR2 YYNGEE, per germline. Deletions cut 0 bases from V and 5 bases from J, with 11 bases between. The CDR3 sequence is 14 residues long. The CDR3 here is CASSVGTSRETQYF. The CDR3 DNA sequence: TGTGCCAGCAGCGTAGGAACTAGTCGGGAGACCCAGTACTTC.

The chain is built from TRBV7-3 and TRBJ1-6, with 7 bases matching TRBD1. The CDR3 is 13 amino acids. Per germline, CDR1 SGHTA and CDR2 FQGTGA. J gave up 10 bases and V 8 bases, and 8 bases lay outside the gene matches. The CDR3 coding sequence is TGTGCCAGCGCGGACAGGTTTGGGTCACCCCTCCACTTT. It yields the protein CASADRFGSPLHF.

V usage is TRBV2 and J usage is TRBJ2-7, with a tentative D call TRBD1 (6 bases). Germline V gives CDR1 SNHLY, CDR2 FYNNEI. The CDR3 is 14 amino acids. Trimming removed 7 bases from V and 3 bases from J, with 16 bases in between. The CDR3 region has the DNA TGTGCCAGCAAGGGGGAAGGGTCCGACTACGAGCAGTACTTC. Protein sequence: CASKGEGSDYEQYF. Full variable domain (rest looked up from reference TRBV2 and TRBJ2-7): EPEVTQTPSHQVTQMGQEVILRCVPISNHLYFYWYRQILGQKVEFLVSFYNNEISEKSEIFDDQFSVERPDGSNFTLKIRSTKLEDSAMYFCASKGEGSDYEQYFGPGTRLTVT.

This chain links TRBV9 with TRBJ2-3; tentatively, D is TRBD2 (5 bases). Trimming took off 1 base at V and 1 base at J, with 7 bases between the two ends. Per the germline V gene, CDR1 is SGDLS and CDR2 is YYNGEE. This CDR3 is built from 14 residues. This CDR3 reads CASSVSGGTDTQYF. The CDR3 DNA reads TGTGCCAGCAGCGTATCCGGGGGCACAGATACGCAGTATTTT.

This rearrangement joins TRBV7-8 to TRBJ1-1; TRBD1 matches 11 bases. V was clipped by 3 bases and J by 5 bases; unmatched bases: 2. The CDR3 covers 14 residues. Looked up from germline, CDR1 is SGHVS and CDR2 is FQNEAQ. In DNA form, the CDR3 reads TGTGCCAGCAGCTTTGGGACAGGGGGGACTGAAGCTTTCTTT. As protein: CASSFGTGGTEAFF.

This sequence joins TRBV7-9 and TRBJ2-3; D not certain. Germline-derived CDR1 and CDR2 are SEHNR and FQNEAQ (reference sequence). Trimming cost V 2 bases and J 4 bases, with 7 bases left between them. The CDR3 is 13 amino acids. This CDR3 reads CASSLSWPDTQYF. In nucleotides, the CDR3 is TGTGCCAGCAGCTTATCCTGGCCAGATACGCAGTATTTT.

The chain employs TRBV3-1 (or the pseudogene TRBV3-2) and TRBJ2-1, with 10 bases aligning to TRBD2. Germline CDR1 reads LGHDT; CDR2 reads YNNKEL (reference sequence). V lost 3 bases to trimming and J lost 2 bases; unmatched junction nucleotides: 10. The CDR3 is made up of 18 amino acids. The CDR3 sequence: CASSHGSGGLTPYNEQFF. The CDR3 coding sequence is TGTGCCAGCAGCCATGGTAGCGGGGGGTTGACCCCCTACAATGAGCAGTTCTTC.

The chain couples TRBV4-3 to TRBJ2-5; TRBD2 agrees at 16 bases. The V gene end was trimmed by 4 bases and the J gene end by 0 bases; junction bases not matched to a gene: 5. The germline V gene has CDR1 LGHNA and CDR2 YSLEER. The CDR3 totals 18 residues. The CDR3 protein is CASSPGTSGGAYQETQYF. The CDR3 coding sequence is TGCGCCAGCAGCCCGGGGACTAGCGGGGGGGCGTACCAAGAGACCCAGTACTTC.

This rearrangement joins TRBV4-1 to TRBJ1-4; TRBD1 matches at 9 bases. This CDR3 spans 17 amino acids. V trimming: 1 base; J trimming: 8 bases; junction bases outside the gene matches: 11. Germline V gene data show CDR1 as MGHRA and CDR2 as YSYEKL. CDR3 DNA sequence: TGCGCCAGCAGCCAAGTCTACAAACAGGGGGCGGCGGAAAAACTGTTTTTT. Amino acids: CASSQVYKQGAAEKLFF.

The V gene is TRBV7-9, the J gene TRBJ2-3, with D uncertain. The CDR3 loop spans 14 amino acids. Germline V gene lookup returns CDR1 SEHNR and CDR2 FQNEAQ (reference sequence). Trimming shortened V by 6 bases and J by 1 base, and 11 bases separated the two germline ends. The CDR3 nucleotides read TGTGCCAGCAGGACGACTCCGGGCACAGATACGCAGTATTTT. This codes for CASRTTPGTDTQYF.

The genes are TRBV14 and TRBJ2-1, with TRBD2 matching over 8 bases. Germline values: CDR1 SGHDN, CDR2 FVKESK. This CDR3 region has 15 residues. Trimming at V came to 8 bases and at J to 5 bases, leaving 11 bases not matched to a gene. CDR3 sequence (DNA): TGTGCCAGCCAACACGGCGGGGGGACTCACAATGAGCAGTTCTTC. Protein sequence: CASQHGGGTHNEQFF.

The CDR3: CASGSLRQGYYEQYF. The CDR3 region has the DNA TGTGCTAGTGGTTCACTCCGACAGGGATACTACGAGCAGTACTTC. The chain carries TRBV12-5 and TRBJ2-7; 7 bases fit TRBD1. The CDR3 consists of 15 residues. V lost 4 bases and J lost 3; bases outside the gene matches: 9. CDR1 and CDR2 (germline): LGHNT, FRNRAP.

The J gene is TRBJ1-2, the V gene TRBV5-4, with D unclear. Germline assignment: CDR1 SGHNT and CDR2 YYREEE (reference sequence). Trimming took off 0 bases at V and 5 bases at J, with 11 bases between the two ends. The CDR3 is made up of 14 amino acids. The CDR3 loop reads CASSLATVPYGYTF. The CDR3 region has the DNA TGTGCCAGCAGCTTGGCCACGGTTCCGTATGGCTACACCTTC.

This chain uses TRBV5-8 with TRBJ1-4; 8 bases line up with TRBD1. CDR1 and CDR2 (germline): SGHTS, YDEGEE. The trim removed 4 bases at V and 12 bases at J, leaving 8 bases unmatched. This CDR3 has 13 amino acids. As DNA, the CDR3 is TGTGCCAGCAGCGTGGACAGGGAGAGACAACTGTTTTTT. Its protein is CASSVDRERQLFF.

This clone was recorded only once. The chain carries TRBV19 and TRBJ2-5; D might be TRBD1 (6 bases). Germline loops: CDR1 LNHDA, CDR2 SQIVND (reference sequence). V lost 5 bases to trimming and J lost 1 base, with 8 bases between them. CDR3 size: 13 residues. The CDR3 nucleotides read TGTGCCAGTAGTCTCAGGGGCCAAGAGACCCAGTACTTC. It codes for CASSLRGQETQYF.

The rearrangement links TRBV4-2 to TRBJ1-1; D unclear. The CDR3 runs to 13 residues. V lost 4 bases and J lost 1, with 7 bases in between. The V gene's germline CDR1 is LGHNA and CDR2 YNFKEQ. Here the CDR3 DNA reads TGTGCCAGCAGCCCCGCCGGGAACACTGAAGCTTTCTTT. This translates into CASSPAGNTEAFF.

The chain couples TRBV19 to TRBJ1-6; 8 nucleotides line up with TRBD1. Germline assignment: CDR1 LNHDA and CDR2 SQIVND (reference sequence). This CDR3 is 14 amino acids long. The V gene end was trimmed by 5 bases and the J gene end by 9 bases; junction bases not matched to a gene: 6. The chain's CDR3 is CASSARQGSSPLHF. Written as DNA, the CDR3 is TGTGCCAGTAGTGCCCGACAGGGGAGTTCACCCCTCCACTTT.

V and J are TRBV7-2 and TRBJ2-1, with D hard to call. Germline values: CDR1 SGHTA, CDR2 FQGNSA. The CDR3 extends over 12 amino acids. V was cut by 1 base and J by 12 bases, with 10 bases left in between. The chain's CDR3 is CASSLGASGQFF. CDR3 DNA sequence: TGTGCCAGCAGCTTAGGGGCATCCGGGCAGTTCTTC.

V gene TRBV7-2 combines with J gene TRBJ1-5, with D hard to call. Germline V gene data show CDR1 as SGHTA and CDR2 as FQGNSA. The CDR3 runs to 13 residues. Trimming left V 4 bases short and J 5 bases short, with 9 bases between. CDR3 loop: CASSSPGDQPQHF. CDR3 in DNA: TGTGCCAGCAGCTCCCCGGGTGATCAGCCCCAGCATTTT.

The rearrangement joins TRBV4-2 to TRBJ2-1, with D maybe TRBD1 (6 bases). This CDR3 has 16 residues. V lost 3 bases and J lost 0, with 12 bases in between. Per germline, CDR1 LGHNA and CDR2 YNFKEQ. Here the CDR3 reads CASSHDTGSSYNEQFF. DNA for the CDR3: TGTGCCAGCAGCCACGATACAGGGAGCTCCTACAATGAGCAGTTCTTC.

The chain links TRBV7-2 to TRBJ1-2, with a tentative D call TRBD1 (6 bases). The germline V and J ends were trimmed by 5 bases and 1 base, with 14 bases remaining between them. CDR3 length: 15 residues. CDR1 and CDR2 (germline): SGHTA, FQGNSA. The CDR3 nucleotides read TGTGCCAGCAGCCTAACAGGGTTTCATAACTATGGCTACACCTTC. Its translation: CASSLTGFHNYGYTF.

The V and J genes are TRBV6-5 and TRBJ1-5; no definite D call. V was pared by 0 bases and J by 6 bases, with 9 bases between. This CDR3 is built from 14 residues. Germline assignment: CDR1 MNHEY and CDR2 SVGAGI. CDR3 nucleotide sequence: TGTGCCAGCAGTTACTCGATCGGTACTCAGCCCCAGCATTTT. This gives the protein CASSYSIGTQPQHF.